This T cell receptor (beta chain) was recorded in a study of blood T cell repertoires in COVID-19 (dated by TCRdb to 2019 to 2021). Concerning the study at large: Collaborator samples came from the United States, Italy and Spain and covered acute and convalescent phases of COVID-19. The material from the prospective study consisted of cDNA or gDNA derived from T cells, B-cell-depleted T cells, or PBMCs. HLA class I and class II types, where available, came from metadata supplied by the sample provider rather than from assay-based typing. A de-identified subject ID, COVID-19 status, age in years and sex were almost always included in the sample metadata. Subjects who had been exposed to COVID-19, were actively infected with it, or had recovered from it provided the deeply sampled blood TCRbeta repertoires that made up the dataset. The repertoires were made available in a free public database intended to serve as a resource for research on the immune response to SARS-CoV-2. Samples were obtained from the ongoing ImmuneRACE study (first 160 participants) and from approximately 1,200 subjects provided by 6 global collaborators.

TCRbeta CDR3 regions were amplified from genomic DNA using the immunoSEQ Assay, a bias-controlled multiplex PCR. Concerning the study's data processing: Nucleated cell counts per sample were estimated from amplification of reference gene primers within the assay. Sequence reads were collapsed and filtered to measure the absolute abundance of every unique TCRbeta CDR3 rearrangement. For each sample, productive Simpson clonality was calculated as the square root of Simpson's diversity index over productive rearrangements. TCRdb took this table from immuneACCESS and kept in-frame rearrangements with V and J called. Such tables lack part of the clones; where checked against another copy, unresolved V genes explain under half of the gap, and the rest is unexplained. V, J and clone size were drawn from that table, and D and trimming were deduced from the DNA. This sample lists 200,000 to 250,000 clones; roughly nine tenths were detected once. Clones ranked in the top ten supply about 6.3% of the sample.

On this clone: No cognate antigen has been identified for it. No quality values exist for individual bases; no much larger clone is one base distant.

General conclusions and limits of the study: The quantity of clinical and demographic metadata differed by source and by participant and was supplied without curation.

Another Seattle source contributed samples from volunteer blood donors who had recovered from COVID-19. Each collaborating institution followed its own protocols to collect whole blood in K2EDTA tubes. Collaborator samples were shipped for TCRbeta analysis as frozen whole blood, isolated PBMCs, or DNA extracted from either sample type. This clonotype originated in a man aged 60 to 75 who had recovered from COVID-19. Sequenced material: peripheral blood.

The CDR3 corresponds to CASSLARAMYTF. The DNA reads as follows: TGTGCCAGCAGCTTGGCGCGGGCTATGTACACCTTC. Here the chain combines TRBV5-8 and TRBJ1-2, with the identity of the D gene unclear. The CDR3 starts with the cysteine, ends with the phenylalanine, and has 12 residues. The sequence is cut down to CDR3 DNA, 36 bases in frame from base 1. Cut back by 0 bases and 11 bases, the V and J ends lie 11 bases apart. The germline V gene encodes CDR1 SGHTS and CDR2 YDEGEE.